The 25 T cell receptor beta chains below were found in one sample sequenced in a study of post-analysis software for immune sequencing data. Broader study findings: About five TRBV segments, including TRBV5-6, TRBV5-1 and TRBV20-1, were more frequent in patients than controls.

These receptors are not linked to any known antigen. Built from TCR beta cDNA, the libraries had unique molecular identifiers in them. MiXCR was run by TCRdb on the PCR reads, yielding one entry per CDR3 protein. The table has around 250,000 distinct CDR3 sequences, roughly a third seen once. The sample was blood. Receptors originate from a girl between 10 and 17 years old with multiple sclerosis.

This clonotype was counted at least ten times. This chain's CDR3 is CASSQDGGLANYGYTF. DNA for the CDR3: TGCGCCAGCAGCCAAGATGGTGGGTTAGCTAACTATGGCTACACCTTC. The chain recombines TRBV4-1 with TRBJ1-2; D remains unclear. Germline lookup yields CDR1 MGHRA and CDR2 YSYEKL. V dropped 0 bases and J dropped 0 bases, with 11 bases sitting between them. This CDR3 has 16 amino acids.

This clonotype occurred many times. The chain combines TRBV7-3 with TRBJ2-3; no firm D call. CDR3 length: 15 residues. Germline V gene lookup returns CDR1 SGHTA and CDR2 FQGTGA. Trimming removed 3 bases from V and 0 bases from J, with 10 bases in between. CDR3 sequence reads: CASSFRASSTDTQYF. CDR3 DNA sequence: TGTGCCAGCAGCTTCCGGGCCTCTAGCACAGATACGCAGTATTTT.

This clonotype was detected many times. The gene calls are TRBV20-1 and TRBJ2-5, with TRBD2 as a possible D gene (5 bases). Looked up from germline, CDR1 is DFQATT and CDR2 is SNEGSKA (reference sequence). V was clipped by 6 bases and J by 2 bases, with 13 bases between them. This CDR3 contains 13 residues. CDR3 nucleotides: TGCAGTGCCTCCTCGCCGGGACAAGAGACCCAGTACTTC. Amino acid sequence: CSASSPGQETQYF.

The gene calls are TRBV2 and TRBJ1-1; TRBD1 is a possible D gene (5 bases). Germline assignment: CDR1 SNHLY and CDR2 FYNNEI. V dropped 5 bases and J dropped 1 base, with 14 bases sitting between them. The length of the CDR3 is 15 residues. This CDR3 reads CASSSQGGGNTEAFF. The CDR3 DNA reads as TGTGCCAGCAGTAGCCAGGGCGGAGGGAACACTGAAGCTTTCTTT.

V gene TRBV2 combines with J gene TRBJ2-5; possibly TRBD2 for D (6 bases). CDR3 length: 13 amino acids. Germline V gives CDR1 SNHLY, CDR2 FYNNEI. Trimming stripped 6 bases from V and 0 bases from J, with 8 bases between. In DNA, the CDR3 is TGTGCCAGCAGAAAGCGGGACCAAGAGACCCAGTACTTC. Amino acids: CASRKRDQETQYF.

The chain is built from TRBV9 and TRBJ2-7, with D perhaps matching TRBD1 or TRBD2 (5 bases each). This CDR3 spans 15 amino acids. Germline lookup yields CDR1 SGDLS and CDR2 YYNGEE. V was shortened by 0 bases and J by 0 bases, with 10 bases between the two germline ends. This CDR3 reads CASSVEAGSSYEQYF. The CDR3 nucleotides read TGTGCCAGCAGCGTAGAGGCAGGGAGCTCCTACGAGCAGTACTTC.

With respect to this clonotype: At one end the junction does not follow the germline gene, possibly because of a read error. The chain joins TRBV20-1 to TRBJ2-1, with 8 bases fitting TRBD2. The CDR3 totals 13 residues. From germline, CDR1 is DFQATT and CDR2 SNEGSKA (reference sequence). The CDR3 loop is CSASGGANNGQFF. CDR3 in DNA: TGCAGTGCTAGCGGGGGGGCGAACAATGGGCAGTTCTTC.

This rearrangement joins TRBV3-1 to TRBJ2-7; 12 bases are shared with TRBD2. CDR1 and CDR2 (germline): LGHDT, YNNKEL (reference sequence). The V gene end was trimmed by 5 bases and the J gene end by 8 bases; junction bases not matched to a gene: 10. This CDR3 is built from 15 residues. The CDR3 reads CASSASPLAGGKQYF. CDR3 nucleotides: TGTGCCAGCAGCGCCAGCCCGCTAGCGGGGGGGAAGCAGTACTTC.

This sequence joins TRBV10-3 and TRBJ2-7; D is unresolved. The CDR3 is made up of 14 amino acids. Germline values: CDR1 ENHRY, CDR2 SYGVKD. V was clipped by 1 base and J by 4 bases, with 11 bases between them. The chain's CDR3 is CAISEFTLRYEQYF. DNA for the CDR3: TGTGCCATCAGTGAGTTCACTCTGCGGTACGAGCAGTACTTC.

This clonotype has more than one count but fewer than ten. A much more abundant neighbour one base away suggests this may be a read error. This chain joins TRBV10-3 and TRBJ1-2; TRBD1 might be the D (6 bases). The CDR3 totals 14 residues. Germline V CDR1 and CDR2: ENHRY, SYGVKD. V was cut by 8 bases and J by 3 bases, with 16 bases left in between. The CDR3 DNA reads TGTGCCATCGGCGCCCAGGGGAAAGACTATGGCTACACCTTC. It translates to CAIGAQGKDYGYTF.

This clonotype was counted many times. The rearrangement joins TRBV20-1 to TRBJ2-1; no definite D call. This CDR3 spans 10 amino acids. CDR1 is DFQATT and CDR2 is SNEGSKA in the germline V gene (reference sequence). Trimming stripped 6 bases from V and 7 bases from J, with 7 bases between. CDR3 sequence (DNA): TGCAGTGCCCGGCGAAATGAGCAGTTCTTC. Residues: CSARRNEQFF.

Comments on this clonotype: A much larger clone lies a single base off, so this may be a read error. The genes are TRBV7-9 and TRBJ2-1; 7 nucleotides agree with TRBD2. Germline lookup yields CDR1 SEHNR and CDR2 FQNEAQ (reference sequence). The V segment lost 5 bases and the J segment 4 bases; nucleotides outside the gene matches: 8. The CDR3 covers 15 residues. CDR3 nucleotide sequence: TGTGCCAGCAGCCGACGAGCGGGGTTATACAATGAGCAGTTCTTC. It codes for CASSRRAGLYNEQFF.

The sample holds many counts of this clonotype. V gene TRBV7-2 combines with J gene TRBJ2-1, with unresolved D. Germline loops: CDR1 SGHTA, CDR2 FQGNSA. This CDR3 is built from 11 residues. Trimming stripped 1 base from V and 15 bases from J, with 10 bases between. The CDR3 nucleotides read TGTGCCAGCAGCTTAGAACAGTTAGTGTTCTTC. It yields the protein CASSLEQLVFF.

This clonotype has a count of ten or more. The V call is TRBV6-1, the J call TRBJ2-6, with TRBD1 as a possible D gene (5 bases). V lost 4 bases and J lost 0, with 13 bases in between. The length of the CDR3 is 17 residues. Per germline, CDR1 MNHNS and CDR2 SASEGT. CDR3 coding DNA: TGTGCCAGCAGTGGGGCAGGGTCCTCCTCTGGGGCCAACGTCCTGACTTTC. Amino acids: CASSGAGSSSGANVLTF.

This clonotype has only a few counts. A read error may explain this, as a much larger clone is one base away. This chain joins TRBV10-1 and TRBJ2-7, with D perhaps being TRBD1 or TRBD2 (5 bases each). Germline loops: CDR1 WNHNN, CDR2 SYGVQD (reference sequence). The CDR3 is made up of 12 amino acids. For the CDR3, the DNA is TGCGCCAGCAGAGAGGGGACCTACGAGCGGTACTTC. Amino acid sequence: CASREGTYERYF.

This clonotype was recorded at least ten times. CDR3 region: CASSITGTGVQPQHF. The CDR3 DNA reads as TGTGCCAGCAGTATAACCGGGACAGGGGTTCAGCCCCAGCATTTT. The chain combines TRBV12-3 or TRBV12-4 with TRBJ1-5, with 10 bases fitting TRBD1. The CDR3 totals 15 residues. V gave up 5 bases and J gave up 6 bases; unmatched junction bases: 7.

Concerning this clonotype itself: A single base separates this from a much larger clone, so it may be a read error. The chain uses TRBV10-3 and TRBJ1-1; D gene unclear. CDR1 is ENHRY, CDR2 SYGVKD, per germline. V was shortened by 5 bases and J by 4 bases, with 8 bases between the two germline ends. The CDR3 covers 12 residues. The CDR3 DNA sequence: TGTGCCATCAGTACCTTGAGCACTGAAGCTTTCTTT. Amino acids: CAISTLSTEAFF.

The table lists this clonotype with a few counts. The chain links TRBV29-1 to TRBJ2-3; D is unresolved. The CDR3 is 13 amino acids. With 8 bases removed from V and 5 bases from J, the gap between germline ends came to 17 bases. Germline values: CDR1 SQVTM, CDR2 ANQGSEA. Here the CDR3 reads CSLSGTAEDTQYF. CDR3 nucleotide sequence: TGCAGCCTATCGGGTACCGCAGAAGATACGCAGTATTTT.

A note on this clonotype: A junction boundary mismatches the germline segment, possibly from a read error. The CDR3 DNA follows: TGCGCCGGCAGCTTGGCCAAGATGGGGGGCCCATACAATGAGCAGTTCTTC. Amino acid sequence: CAGSLAKMGGPYNEQFF. The genes are TRBV5-1 and TRBJ2-1; either TRBD1 or TRBD2 may fit D (6 bases each). This CDR3 has 17 amino acids. Looked up from germline, CDR1 is SGHRS and CDR2 is YFSETQ.

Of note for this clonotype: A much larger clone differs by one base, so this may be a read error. CDR3 coding DNA: TGTGCCAGCAGCGTAGCTCCCACTGGCGGGAGGGATGAGCAGTACTTC. This translates into CASSVAPTGGRDEQYF. The V call is TRBV9, the J call TRBJ2-7; 9 bases agree with TRBD2. This CDR3 region has 16 residues. With V trimmed by 0 bases and J by 7 bases, 11 bases remained unmatched. Germline V CDR1 and CDR2: SGDLS, YYNGEE.

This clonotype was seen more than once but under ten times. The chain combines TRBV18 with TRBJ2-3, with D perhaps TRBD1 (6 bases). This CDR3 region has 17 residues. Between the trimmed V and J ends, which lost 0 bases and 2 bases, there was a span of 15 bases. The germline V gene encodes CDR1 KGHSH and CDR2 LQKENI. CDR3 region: CASSPPVFGGDTDTQYF. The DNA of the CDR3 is TGTGCCAGCTCACCACCGGTGTTTGGGGGCGACACAGATACGCAGTATTTT. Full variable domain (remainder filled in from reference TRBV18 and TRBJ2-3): NAGVMQNPRHLVRRRGQEARLRCSPMKGHSHVYWYRQLPEEGLKFMVYLQKENIIDESGMPKERFSAEFPKEGPSILRIQQVVRGDSAAYFCASSPPVFGGDTDTQYFGPGTRLTVL.

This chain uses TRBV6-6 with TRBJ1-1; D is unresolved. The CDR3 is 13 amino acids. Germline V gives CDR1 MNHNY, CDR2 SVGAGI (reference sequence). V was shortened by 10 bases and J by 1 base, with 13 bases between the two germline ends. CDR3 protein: CAMLGQPNTEAFF. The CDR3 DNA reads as TGTGCCATGCTGGGCCAGCCGAACACTGAAGCTTTCTTT.

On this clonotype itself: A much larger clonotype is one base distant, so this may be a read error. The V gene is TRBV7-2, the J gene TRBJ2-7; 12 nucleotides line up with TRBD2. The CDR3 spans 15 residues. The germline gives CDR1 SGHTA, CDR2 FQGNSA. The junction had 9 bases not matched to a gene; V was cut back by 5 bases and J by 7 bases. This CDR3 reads CASSPVTSGRNEQYF. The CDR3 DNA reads TGTGCCAGCAGCCCAGTCACTAGCGGGAGGAATGAGCAGTACTTC.

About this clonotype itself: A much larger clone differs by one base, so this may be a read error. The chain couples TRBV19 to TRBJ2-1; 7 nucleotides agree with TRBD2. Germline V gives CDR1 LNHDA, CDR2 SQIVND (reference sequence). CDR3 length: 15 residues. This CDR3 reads CVSSSITSVRDEQFF. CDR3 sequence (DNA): TGTGTCAGTAGTAGTATCACTAGCGTACGCGATGAGCAGTTCTTC.

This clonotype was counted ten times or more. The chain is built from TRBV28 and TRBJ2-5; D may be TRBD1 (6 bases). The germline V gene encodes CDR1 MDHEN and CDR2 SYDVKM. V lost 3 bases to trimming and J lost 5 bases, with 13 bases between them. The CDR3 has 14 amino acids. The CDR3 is CASSFTGSGETQYF. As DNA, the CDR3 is TGTGCCAGCAGTTTCACAGGGAGTGGCGAGACCCAGTACTTC.